Listed here are 20 T cell receptor beta chains from one sample, sequenced in a study of T cells in Graves' hyperthyroidism and ophthalmopathy. TCR beta CDR3 sequences were amplified from RNA transcripts. Primed by the HTBI set, a first-round RT-PCR was run on the TCR CDR3. TCRdb used MiXCR to reprocess the multiplex PCR reads, holding one entry per CDR3 protein. The sample has approximately 560,000 distinct CDR3 sequences, about half seen once. The sequencing input was peripheral blood or thyroid tissue (not recorded which). These TCRs come from a woman under 30 with Graves' hyperthyroidism.

Note on this clonotype: A much larger clone lies a single base off, so this may be a read error. V gene TRBV10-3 combines with J gene TRBJ1-2, with TRBD1 matching 8 bases. After removal of 6 bases from V and 7 bases from J, the junction contained 10 bases not matched to a gene. The CDR3 is 14 amino acids. Germline V gene data show CDR1 as ENHRY and CDR2 as SYGVKD. This CDR3 reads CAISVERTGTGYTF. CDR3 DNA: TGTGCCATCAGCGTTGAGCGGACAGGGACTGGCTACACCTTC.

At least ten counts were recorded for this clonotype. The CDR3 DNA sequence: TGTGCCAGCAGCGGACACTATCAGCCCCAGCATTTT. Amino acids: CASSGHYQPQHF. The V gene is TRBV2, the J gene TRBJ1-5; a weak D match, TRBD1 (5 bases). The CDR3 spans 12 residues. The germline CDR1 and CDR2 sequences are SNHLY and FYNNEI. V gave up 6 bases and J gave up 5 bases, with 8 bases separating them.

This clonotype was observed at least ten times. V gene TRBV24-1 combines with J gene TRBJ2-6; D unclear. In germline, CDR1 is KGHDR, CDR2 SFDVKD. The CDR3 runs to 12 residues. V was cut by 7 bases and J by 1 base, with 1 base left in between. The CDR3 loop reads CATRSGANVLTF. The DNA of the CDR3 is TGTGCCACCAGGTCTGGGGCCAACGTCCTGACTTTC.

This clonotype occurred once. A junction end diverges from the germline sequence, so it may reflect a read error. The V and J genes are TRBV7-3 and TRBJ1-6, with TRBD1 as a possible D gene (6 bases). CDR3 length equals 15 residues. CDR1 and CDR2 from the germline V gene are SGHTA and FQGTGA. CDR3 nucleotide sequence: TGCGCCAGCAGCCATATGGGGGCAGTTGGTTCACCCCTCCACTTT. This sequence encodes CASSHMGAVGSPLHF.

The gene calls are TRBV12-5 and TRBJ2-5; TRBD1 agrees at 11 bases. The CDR3 is 15 residues long. Trimming removed 6 bases from V and 5 bases from J; junction bases left unmatched: 8. Germline CDR1 and CDR2: LGHNT and FRNRAP. The CDR3: CASGSWTGGAETQYF. The CDR3 coding sequence is TGTGCTAGTGGATCGTGGACAGGGGGCGCCGAGACCCAGTACTTC.

There are a few counts of this clonotype. Germline is not matched at one junction end, which may reflect a read error. The chain recombines TRBV10-3 with TRBJ1-5, with 9 bases identical to TRBD1. There are 15 residues in the CDR3. The germline CDR1 and CDR2 sequences are ENHRY and SYGVKD. The CDR3 DNA reads TGTGCCAGCAGTCCGGGGGGACAGGGTGTTCAGCCCCAGCATTTT. It codes for CASSPGGQGVQPQHF.

Note on this clonotype: An end of the junction does not agree with germline; a read error may underlie this. The CDR3 nucleotides read TGCGCCAGCAGCCCTTCGGAGGGGATCGTGGGTATGGAGACCCAGTACTTC. It translates to CASSPSEGIVGMETQYF. The V call is TRBV7-2, the J call TRBJ2-5; D possibly corresponds to TRBD2 (6 bases). Germline V gives CDR1 SGHTA, CDR2 FQGNSA. CDR3 size: 17 residues.

The chain is built from TRBV7-9 and TRBJ1-6; 12 bases agree with TRBD1. Per the germline V gene, CDR1 is SEHNR and CDR2 is FQNEAQ (reference sequence). The CDR3 covers 16 residues. V shed 3 bases, J shed 7 bases, and the junction held 4 bases outside the gene matches. DNA for the CDR3: TGTGCCAGCAGCTTGGGGGGACAGGGGGCGAATTCACCCCTCCACTTT. It specifies CASSLGGQGANSPLHF. Filled out from reference TRBV7-9 and TRBJ1-6, the complete variable domain reads DTGVSQNPRHKITKRGQNVTFRCDPISEHNRLYWYRQTLGQGPEFLTYFQNEAQLEKSRLLSDRFSAERPKGSFSTLEIQRTEQGDSAMYLCASSLGGQGANSPLHFGNGTRLTVT.

Worth noting for this clonotype: A junction boundary mismatches the germline segment, possibly from a read error. The chain combines TRBV25-1 with TRBJ1-1; a weak D match, TRBD1 (6 bases). Germline V gene sequence: CDR1 MGHDK, CDR2 SYGVNS. CDR3 size: 15 residues. The CDR3 region is CASSRLRDRYTEAFF. The CDR3 nucleotides are TGCGCCAGCAGCCGTTTGAGAGACAGGTACACTGAAGCTTTCTTT.

As concerns this clonotype: This could be a read error, since a much larger clone is one nucleotide away. V gene TRBV24-1 combines with J gene TRBJ2-5, with a possible D match to TRBD1 (6 bases). The J call is in doubt because the DNA end fits TRBJ2-1 better. The CDR3 length is 15 residues. Germline V lookup: CDR1 KGHDR, CDR2 SFDVKD. CDR3 bases: TGTGCCACCAGTGAGGCTACAGGGTTGGGGGAGACCCAGTTCTTC. Translation: CATSEATGLGETQFF.

About this clonotype: A much larger clonotype is one base distant, so this may be a read error. The gene calls are TRBV29-1 and TRBJ2-7; 8 bases fit TRBD2. The assigned J gene may be wrong: the sequence end matches TRBJ2-1 better. CDR1 is SQVTM, CDR2 ANQGSEA, per germline. This CDR3 contains 16 residues. The CDR3 DNA is TGCAGCGTCGTAGGACTAGCAGCGTACGGGGCCTACGAGCAGTTCTTC. This codes for CSVVGLAAYGAYEQFF.

This chain connects TRBV5-1 to TRBJ1-4, with D perhaps TRBD1 (5 bases). V gave up 4 bases and J gave up 4 bases, with 11 bases separating them. CDR3 length: 14 amino acids. CDR1 SGHRS and CDR2 YFSETQ come from the germline V gene. In DNA, the CDR3 is TGCGCCAGCAGCCCCGGGGGAAATAATGAAAAACTGTTTTTT. It is translated as CASSPGGNNEKLFF.

About this clonotype: With a much larger clone just one base away, this may be a read error. The chain has TRBV29-1 and TRBJ2-7; D gene unclear. The germline CDR1 and CDR2 sequences are SQVTM and ANQGSEA. The CDR3 length is 12 residues. The CDR3 DNA reads as TGCAGCGTTGGTCGTGATACCTACAAGCAGTACTTC. Amino acid sequence: CSVGRDTYKQYF.

A word on this clonotype: A much larger clone differs from this one at a single base, so this may be a read error. The V and J genes are TRBV29-1 and TRBJ2-7, with D perhaps TRBD2 (6 bases). Deletions cut 6 bases from V and 4 bases from J, with 25 bases between. Germline V CDR1 and CDR2: SQVTM, ANQGSEA. CDR3 size: 16 residues. CDR3 protein: CSVPTSRSHGSYEQYF. As DNA, the CDR3 is TGCAGCGTCCCCACTAGCAGGAGTCACGGTTCGTACGAGCAGTACTTC.

The chain joins TRBV5-6 to TRBJ1-5; no clear D. Germline assignment: CDR1 SGHDT and CDR2 YYEEEE. This CDR3 has 15 residues. V lost 0 bases to trimming and J lost 5 bases, with 12 bases between them. The CDR3 coding sequence is TGTGCCAGCAGCTTGGGGCAGGCGGCTGATCAGCCCCAGCATTTT. Protein sequence: CASSLGQAADQPQHF. Complete variable domain (other parts from reference TRBV5-6 and TRBJ1-5): DAGVTQSPTHLIKTRGQQVTLRCSPKSGHDTVSWYQQALGQGPQFIFQYYEEEERQRGNFPDRFSGHQFPNYSSELNVNALLLGDSALYLCASSLGQAADQPQHFGDGTRLSIL.

V gene TRBV19 combines with J gene TRBJ2-7, with TRBD2 matching over 8 bases. CDR1 is LNHDA, CDR2 SQIVND, per germline (reference sequence). V shed 5 bases and J 3 bases; nucleotides not matched to a gene: 9. CDR3 size: 15 residues. The CDR3 loop is CASSPSRSGSYEQYF. The CDR3 DNA follows: TGTGCCAGTAGTCCAAGTCGAAGCGGGAGCTACGAGCAGTACTTC.

Many counts were recorded for this clonotype. The CDR3: CASSRTGEETQYF. The CDR3 nucleotides read TGTGCCAGCAGCCGGACAGGGGAAGAGACCCAGTACTTC. The V gene is TRBV7-3, the J gene TRBJ2-5; the match to TRBD1 covers 9 bases. Germline CDR1 is SGHTA and CDR2 is FQGTGA. After removal of 5 bases from V and 3 bases from J, the junction contained 1 base not matched to a gene. The CDR3 is made up of 13 amino acids.

J is TRBJ2-7 and V is TRBV7-8, with D tentatively TRBD1 (6 bases). This CDR3 is 14 amino acids long. V was pared by 5 bases and J by 4 bases, with 15 bases between. The germline gives CDR1 SGHVS, CDR2 FQNEAQ. The chain's CDR3 is CASSRPGQNYEQYF. DNA of the CDR3: TGTGCCAGCAGCCGCCCCGGACAGAATTACGAGCAGTACTTC. The variable domain in full, completed from reference TRBV7-8 and TRBJ2-7, reads GAGVSQSPRYKVAKRGQDVALRCDPISGHVSLFWYQQALGQGPEFLTYFQNEAQLDKSGLPSDRFFAERPEGSVSTLKIQRTQQEDSAVYLCASSRPGQNYEQYFGPGTRLTVT.

With respect to this clonotype: A much more abundant neighbour one base away suggests this may be a read error. The V gene is TRBV7-9, the J gene TRBJ1-6; D is perhaps TRBD1 (5 bases). There are 11 residues in the CDR3. V lost 6 bases and J 10 bases, leaving 7 bases between the germline ends. Per germline, CDR1 SEHNR and CDR2 FQNEAQ (reference sequence). The CDR3 loop reads CASSGGSPLHF. In nucleotides, the CDR3 is TGTGCCAGCAGTGGGGGGTCACCCCTCCACTTT. Supplemented by reference TRBV7-9 and TRBJ1-6, the full variable domain reads DTGVSQNPRHKITKRGQNVTFRCDPISEHNRLYWYRQTLGQGPEFLTYFQNEAQLEKSRLLSDRFSAERPKGSFSTLEIQRTEQGDSAMYLCASSGGSPLHFGNGTRLTVT.

The sample holds many counts of this clonotype. V usage is TRBV7-9 and J usage is TRBJ1-2; D is uncertain. Germline CDR1 is SEHNR and CDR2 is FQNEAQ (reference sequence). Trimming took 2 bases from V and 6 from J, leaving 13 bases between them. The CDR3 sequence is 14 residues long. CDR3 amino acids: CASSLPGKQDGYTF. DNA of the CDR3: TGTGCCAGCAGCTTACCGGGGAAGCAGGATGGCTACACCTTC.